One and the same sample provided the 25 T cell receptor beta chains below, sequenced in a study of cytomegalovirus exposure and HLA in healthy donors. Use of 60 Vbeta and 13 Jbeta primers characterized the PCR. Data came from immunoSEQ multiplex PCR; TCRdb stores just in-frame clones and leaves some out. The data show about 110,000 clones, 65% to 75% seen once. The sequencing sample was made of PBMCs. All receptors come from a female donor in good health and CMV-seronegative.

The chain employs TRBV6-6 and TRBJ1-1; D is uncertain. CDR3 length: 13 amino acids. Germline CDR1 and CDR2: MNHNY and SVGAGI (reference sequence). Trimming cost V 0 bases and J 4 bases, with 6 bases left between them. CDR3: CASSYSLGTEAFF. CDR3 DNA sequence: TGTGCCAGCAGTTACTCGCTAGGCACTGAAGCTTTCTTT.

The CDR3 sequence: CASSRWEGRSNEQFF. CDR3 sequence (DNA): TGTGCCAGCAGCCGGTGGGAGGGCCGAAGCAATGAGCAGTTCTTC. The chain employs TRBV7-9 and TRBJ2-1; the match to TRBD2 covers 7 bases. V lost 5 bases, J lost 6 bases, and 10 bases stayed unmatched. Germline V gives CDR1 SEHNR, CDR2 FQNEAQ (reference sequence). This CDR3 contains 15 residues. Supplemented by reference TRBV7-9 and TRBJ2-1, the full variable domain reads DTGVSQNPRHKITKRGQNVTFRCDPISEHNRLYWYRQTLGQGPEFLTYFQNEAQLEKSRLLSDRFSAERPKGSFSTLEIQRTEQGDSAMYLCASSRWEGRSNEQFFGPGTRLTVL.

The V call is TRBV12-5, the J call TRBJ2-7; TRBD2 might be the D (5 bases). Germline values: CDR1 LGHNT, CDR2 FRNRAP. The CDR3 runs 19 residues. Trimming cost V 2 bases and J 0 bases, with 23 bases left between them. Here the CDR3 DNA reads TGTGCTAGTGGTTTGCGGGGTCTAAACGAACAAAGGAGCTCCTACGAGCAGTACTTC. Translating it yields CASGLRGLNEQRSSYEQYF.

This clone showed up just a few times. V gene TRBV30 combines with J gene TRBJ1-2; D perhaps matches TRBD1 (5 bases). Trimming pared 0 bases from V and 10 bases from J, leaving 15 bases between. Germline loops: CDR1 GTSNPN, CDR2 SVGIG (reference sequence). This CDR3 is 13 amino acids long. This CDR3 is CAWSVVRDYYYTF. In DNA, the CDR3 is TGTGCCTGGAGTGTGGTCAGGGATTATTACTACACCTTC.

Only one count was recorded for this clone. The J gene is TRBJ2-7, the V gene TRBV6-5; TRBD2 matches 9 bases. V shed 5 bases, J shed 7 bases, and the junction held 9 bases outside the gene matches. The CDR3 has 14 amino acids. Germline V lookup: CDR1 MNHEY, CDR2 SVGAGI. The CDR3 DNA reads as TGTGCCAGCAGTCGACTAGCGGAGCCTTTTGAGCAGTACTTC. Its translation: CASSRLAEPFEQYF.

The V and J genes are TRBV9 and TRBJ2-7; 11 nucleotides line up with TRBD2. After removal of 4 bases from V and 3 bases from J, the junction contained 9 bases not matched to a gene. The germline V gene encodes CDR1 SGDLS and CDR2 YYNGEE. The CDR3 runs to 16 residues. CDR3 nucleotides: TGTGCCAGCAGCTACGGCTCCGGGACTAGCGGCTACGAGCAGTACTTC. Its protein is CASSYGSGTSGYEQYF.

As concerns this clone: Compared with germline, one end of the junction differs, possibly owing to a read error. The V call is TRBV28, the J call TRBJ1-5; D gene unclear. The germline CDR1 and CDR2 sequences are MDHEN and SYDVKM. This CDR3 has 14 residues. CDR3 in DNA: TGTGCCAGCAGTTTGACCGTTAGCGATCAGCCCCAGCATTTT. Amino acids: CASSLTVSDQPQHF.

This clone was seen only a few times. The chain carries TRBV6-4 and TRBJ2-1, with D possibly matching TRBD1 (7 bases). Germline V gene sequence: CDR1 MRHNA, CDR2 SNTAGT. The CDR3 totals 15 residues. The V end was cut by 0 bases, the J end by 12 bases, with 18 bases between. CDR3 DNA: TGTGCCAGCAGTGACTCGGTAGAACAGGGGACTGCGCAGTTCTTC. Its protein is CASSDSVEQGTAQFF.

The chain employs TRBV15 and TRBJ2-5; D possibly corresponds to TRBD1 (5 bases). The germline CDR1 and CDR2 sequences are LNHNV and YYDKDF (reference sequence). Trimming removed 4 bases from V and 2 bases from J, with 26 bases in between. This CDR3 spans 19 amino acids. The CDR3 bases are TGTGCCACCAGCAAAGAAGCAGTATTACAGGTTGAGAAACAAGAGACCCAGTACTTC. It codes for CATSKEAVLQVEKQETQYF.

The CDR3 nucleotides are TGTGCCATCAGTTCGGACAGGGGCATAGTGGAGCAGTACTTC. Its translation is CAISSDRGIVEQYF. The V gene is TRBV10-3, the J gene TRBJ2-5; 9 bases agree with TRBD1. The V segment lost 5 bases and the J segment 11 bases; nucleotides outside the gene matches: 12. Germline V gene data show CDR1 as ENHRY and CDR2 as SYGVKD. The CDR3 extends over 14 amino acids.

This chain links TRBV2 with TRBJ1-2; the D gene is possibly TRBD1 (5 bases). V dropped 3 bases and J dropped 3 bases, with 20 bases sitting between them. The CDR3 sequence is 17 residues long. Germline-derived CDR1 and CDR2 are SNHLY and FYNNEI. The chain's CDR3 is CASSDELVDTEDYGYTF. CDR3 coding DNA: TGTGCCAGCAGTGATGAGCTAGTGGACACAGAAGACTATGGCTACACCTTC.

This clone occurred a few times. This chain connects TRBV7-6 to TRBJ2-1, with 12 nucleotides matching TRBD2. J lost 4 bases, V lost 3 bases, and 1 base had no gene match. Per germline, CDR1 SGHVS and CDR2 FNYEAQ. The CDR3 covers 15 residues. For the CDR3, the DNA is TGTGCCAGCAGCTTGGGGACTAGCGGGTACAATGAGCAGTTCTTC. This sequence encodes CASSLGTSGYNEQFF.

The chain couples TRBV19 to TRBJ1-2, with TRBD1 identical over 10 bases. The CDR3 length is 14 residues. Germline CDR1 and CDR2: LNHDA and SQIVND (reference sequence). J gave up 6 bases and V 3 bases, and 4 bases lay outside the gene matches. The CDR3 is CASSMKGTGDGYTF. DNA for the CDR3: TGTGCCAGTAGTATGAAAGGGACAGGGGATGGCTACACCTTC. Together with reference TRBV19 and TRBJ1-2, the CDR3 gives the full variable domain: DGGITQSPKYLFRKEGQNVTLSCEQNLNHDAMYWYRQDPGQGLRLIYYSQIVNDFQKGDIAEGYSVSREKKESFPLTVTSAQKNPTAFYLCASSMKGTGDGYTFGSGTRLTVV.

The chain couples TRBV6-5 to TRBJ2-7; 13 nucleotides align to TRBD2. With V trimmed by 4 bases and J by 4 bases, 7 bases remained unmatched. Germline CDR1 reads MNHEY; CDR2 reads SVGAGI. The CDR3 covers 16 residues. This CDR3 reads CASSSGLAGVPYEQYF. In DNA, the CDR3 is TGTGCCAGCAGTTCAGGACTAGCGGGAGTACCGTACGAGCAGTACTTC.

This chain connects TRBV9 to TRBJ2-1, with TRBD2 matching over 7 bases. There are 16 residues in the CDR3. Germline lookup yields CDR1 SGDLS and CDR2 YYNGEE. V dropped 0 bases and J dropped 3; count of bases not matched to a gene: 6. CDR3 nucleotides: TGTGCCAGCAGCGTAGCGGGCGGGAGAGGCTACAATGAGCAGTTCTTC. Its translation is CASSVAGGRGYNEQFF.

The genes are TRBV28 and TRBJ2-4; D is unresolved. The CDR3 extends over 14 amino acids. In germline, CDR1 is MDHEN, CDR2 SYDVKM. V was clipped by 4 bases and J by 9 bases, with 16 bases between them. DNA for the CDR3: TGTGCCAGCAGTTCTAGTGTCAGCCCAACCATTCAGTACTTC. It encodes CASSSSVSPTIQYF.

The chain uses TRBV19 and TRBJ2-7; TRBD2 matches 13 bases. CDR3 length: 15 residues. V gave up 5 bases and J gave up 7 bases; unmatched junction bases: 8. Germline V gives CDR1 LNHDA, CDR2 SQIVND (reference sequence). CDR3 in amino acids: CASSQLAGGRSEQYF. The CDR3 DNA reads TGTGCCAGTAGTCAACTAGCGGGAGGGCGTAGTGAGCAGTACTTC.

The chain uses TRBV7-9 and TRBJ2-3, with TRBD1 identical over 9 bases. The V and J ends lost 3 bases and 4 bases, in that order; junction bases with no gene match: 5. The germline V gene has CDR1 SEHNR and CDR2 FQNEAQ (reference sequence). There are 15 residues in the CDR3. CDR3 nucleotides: TGTGCCAGCAGCTTGACAGGGGGTAGCGCAGATACGCAGTATTTT. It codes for CASSLTGGSADTQYF.

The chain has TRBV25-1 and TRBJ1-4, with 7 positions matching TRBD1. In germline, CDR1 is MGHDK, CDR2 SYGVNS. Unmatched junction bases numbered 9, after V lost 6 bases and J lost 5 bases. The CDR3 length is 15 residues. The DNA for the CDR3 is TGTGCCAGCAGCCCCACAGGGGTAAAGAATGAAAAACTGTTTTTT. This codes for CASSPTGVKNEKLFF.

In DNA form, the CDR3 reads TGTGCCAGCAGCCTAGGACTAGCGGGAGGATCCGGCGGCACAGATACGCAGTATTTT. Its protein is CASSLGLAGGSGGTDTQYF. V gene TRBV5-4 combines with J gene TRBJ2-3, with 14 nucleotides matching TRBD2. Germline CDR1 reads SGHNT; CDR2 reads YYREEE (reference sequence). The CDR3 spans 19 residues. The trim removed 4 bases at V and 1 base at J, leaving 11 bases unmatched. Variable domain in full (rest from reference TRBV5-4 and TRBJ2-3): ETGVTQSPTHLIKTRGQQVTLRCSSQSGHNTVSWYQQALGQGPQFIFQYYREEENGRGNFPPRFSGLQFPNYSSELNVNALELDDSALYLCASSLGLAGGSGGTDTQYFGPGTRLTVL.

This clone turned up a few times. The CDR3 DNA reads as TGTGCCAGCTCACCGGGACAGGGGGCTCGCGAGCAGTACTTC. Residues: CASSPGQGAREQYF. V gene TRBV18 combines with J gene TRBJ2-7, with TRBD1 identical over 12 bases. J gave up 6 bases and V 3 bases, and 3 bases lay outside the gene matches. Looked up from germline, CDR1 is KGHSH and CDR2 is LQKENI. The CDR3 loop spans 14 amino acids.

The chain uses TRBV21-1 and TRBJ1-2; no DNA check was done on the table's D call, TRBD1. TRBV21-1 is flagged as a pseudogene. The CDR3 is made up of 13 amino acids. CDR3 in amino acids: CASGKGQDGGYTF. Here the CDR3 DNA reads TGTGCCAGTGGGAAGGGGCAGGACGGTGGCTACACCTTC.

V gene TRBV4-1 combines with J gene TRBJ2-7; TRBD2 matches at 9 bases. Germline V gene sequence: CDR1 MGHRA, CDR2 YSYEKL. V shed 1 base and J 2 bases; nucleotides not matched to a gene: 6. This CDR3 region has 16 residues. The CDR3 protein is CASSQGGGGDTYEQYF. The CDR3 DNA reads TGCGCCAGCAGCCAAGGCGGGGGGGGTGATACCTACGAGCAGTACTTC.

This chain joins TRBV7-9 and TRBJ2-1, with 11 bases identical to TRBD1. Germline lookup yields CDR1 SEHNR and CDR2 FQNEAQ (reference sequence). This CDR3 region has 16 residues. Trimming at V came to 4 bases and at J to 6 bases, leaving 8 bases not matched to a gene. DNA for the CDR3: TGTGCCAGCAGCTACCTGGGGGGGACAGGGGGCAATGAGCAGTTCTTC. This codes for CASSYLGGTGGNEQFF.

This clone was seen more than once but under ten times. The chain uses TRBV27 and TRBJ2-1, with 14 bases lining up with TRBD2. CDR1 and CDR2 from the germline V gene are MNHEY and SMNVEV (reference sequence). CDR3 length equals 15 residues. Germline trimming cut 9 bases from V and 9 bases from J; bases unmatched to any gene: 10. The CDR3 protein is CASLRLAGGPSEQFF. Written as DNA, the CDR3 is TGTGCCAGTCTCAGACTAGCGGGAGGGCCTAGTGAGCAGTTCTTC.